Here is one T cell receptor beta chain with its context. Assay used: immunoSEQ multiplex PCR; TCRdb lists only in-frame clones, some missing. The sample consists of approximately 60,000 clones, about 96% of them appearing once. This sample is part of a study of brain T cells in children with intractable seizures. The germline gives CDR1 MNHEY, CDR2 SMNVEV (reference sequence). V lost 0 bases, J lost 2 bases, and 10 bases stayed unmatched. The CDR3 length is 18 residues. The chain carries TRBV27 and TRBJ2-7, with 10 nucleotides matching TRBD1. Specimen: peripheral blood, collected at surgery. This TCR was recovered from a boy in the first two years of life with focal cortical dysplasia and intractable seizures. CDR3 loop: CASSLSLNRDRGTYEQYF. Written as DNA, the CDR3 is TGTGCCAGCAGTTTATCCTTAAACCGGGACAGGGGAACCTACGAGCAGTACTTC.